This TCR beta chain was documented in a study of cytomegalovirus exposure and HLA in healthy donors (dated by TCRdb to 2016 to 2017). Regarding the complete study: According to an earlier analysis of 450 to 650 of the donors, 150 million to 200 million T cells yielded 117 million unique TCR beta sequences and about 300 Gb of sequence data. Around 320 gigabases of sequencing data and approximately 84 million unique TCR sequences were included in an early release covering roughly 600 HLA-typed donors. Of the roughly 420 genotyped donors, 65% to 90% were placed in the genetic ancestry cluster associated with self-reported Caucasian donors. The aim of the study was to test whether cataloging public T cell receptors could identify signatures of past pathogen exposure. Using immunosequencing, the study profiled T cell repertoires from 500 to 800 subjects and related those repertoires to cytomegalovirus serostatus. Besides the first cohort of 500 to 700 subjects, a separate validation cohort made up of over a hundred different subjects was used. To predict cytomegalovirus infection status, the study combined high-throughput TCR immunosequencing, statistical association of individual TCRs with disease status, and machine learning. To study patterns of TCR occurrence, a later analysis re-analyzed previously published TCR beta repertoires from around 670 donors and added high-resolution HLA genotyping. The later analysis used no new phenotypic data to find candidate immune exposures, relying instead on TCR beta sequences and their occurrence across donors. An earlier analysis of 587 of the donors applied high-throughput TCR beta sequencing to assess whether each TCR beta V gene segment acted as functional or pseudogenic. Alongside the repertoire data, information on donor age, sex, ethnicity and CMV serostatus was compiled. A later genetic analysis used genome-wide SNP genotypes for about three fifths of the 666 donors, treating that subset as a discovery cohort. All discovery cohort repertoires had been generated using a single sequencing platform. HLA typing included class I and class II loci at four-digit resolution. The number of donors typed differed by locus, with about 620-630 for A, B, C, DRB1 and DQB1, approximately 500 for DQA1, approximately 580 for DPA1, and some 450 for DPB1. Because of strong linkage in the cohort, five DR-DQ haplotypes were treated as single units for association and clustering. Across approximately 400 genotyped donors of the cohort, an average of about 240,000 unique TCR beta nucleotide sequences per donor were sequenced, and roughly a sixth of those sequences were non-productive. General conclusions and limits of the study: Because HLA typing was unavailable for some donors at each locus, only the typed subset was used in association tests. A few of the identified cytomegalovirus-associated TCR beta chains were confirmed in vitro to be specific for cytomegalovirus antigens. A cluster of highly shared sequence variants was judged likely to be a technical artifact of the sequencing pipeline. Assigning TCR associations to individual alleles was difficult when HLA alleles, especially DR and DQ, strongly co-occurred. Correlated functional status among segregating V segments might be attributable to linkage disequilibrium, but an unknown experimental factor could not be ruled out. A later analysis found that HLA-associated TCR beta chains were more clonally expanded and had lower generation probabilities than equally common non-associated chains. In a later analysis, most CMV-associated TCR beta chains were found to appear HLA-restricted, with HLA associations seemingly driven largely by CMV exposure. In a later genetic analysis, fewer N-insertions in productive TCRs were reported among donors in an Asian-associated ancestry cluster than the approximately 670-donor mean. According to a later analysis, TCR association rates differed among HLA loci, with DRB1 alleles showing the most associated TCRs and HLA-C alleles showing the fewest. In this cohort, only TCR beta chains were sequenced, and detectable features were limited by the absence of alpha or paired-chain data. A further reported finding was that TCR beta sequences accurately predicted the HLA-A and HLA-B alleles for most subjects in the first cohort. According to a later analysis, parvovirus B19, influenza, CMV and Epstein-Barr virus appeared linked to several top co-occurrence clusters. Because counts were too low, more than 15 rarely observed V segments, including chromosome 9 orphons, were excluded from the earlier analysis of around 590 of the donors. An earlier analysis of 587 of the donors showed that most TCR beta V segments appeared in productive rearrangements either about 87% or about 30% of the time, which broadly matched IMGT annotations. The classifier was reported to diagnose cytomegalovirus status with high specificity and sensitivity in both the original and validation cohorts. Most TCR sequences were seen in very few donors, while some public TCRs were found in many individuals. A later genetic analysis associated a missense DCLRE1C variant with V-gene and J-gene trimming of TCR beta chains, and an independent cohort replicated the association. Because the 87-base-pair reads could not distinguish some IMGT-functional V segments, including TRBV6-2 and TRBV6-3, those segments were excluded. A later analysis associated about 17,000 TCR beta sequences with specific HLA alleles at a false discovery rate of 0.05. The authors suggested that the approach could potentially be generalized to other disease states and immunological phenotypes. Roughly uniform sequencing depth across donors was assumed in presence/absence analyses, although this assumption may not hold. The study listed over 150 TCR beta chains as associated with cytomegalovirus. Immune exposure information for the cohort was limited to CMV serostatus.

The library was obtained by the immunoSEQ multiplex PCR assay. For the multiplex PCR, a mixture combining 60 forward primers for TCR Vbeta segments and 13 reverse primers for TCR Jbeta segments was used. The CDR3 region of rearranged TCR beta genes was amplified from genomic DNA with a multiplex PCR assay. Amplified TCR beta libraries were sequenced as 87-base-pair reads on the Illumina HiSeq System. Regarding the original processing steps: A later analysis counted around 72 million unique TCR beta chains across the 550 to 750 repertoires, and around 9.9 million of these chains were shared by at least two donors. A nearest-neighbor algorithm error-corrected the raw reads and collapsed the reads into unique sequences, merging closely related sequences to remove PCR and sequencing errors. CDR3 sequences were aligned to IMGT reference sequences to assign V, D and J gene segments. Each retained sequence needed at least a six-nucleotide match to both a V gene segment and a J gene segment. A rearrangement was called productive if the CDR3 had no stop codons and remained in frame with V and J, and every other rearrangement was called non-productive. CDR3 was defined by IMGT convention, running from the second conserved V-encoded cysteine to the conserved J-encoded phenylalanine. The earlier analysis of about 590 of the donors excluded sequences that lacked an unambiguous match to a single V gene segment. In an earlier analysis of roughly 500 of the donors, V segments were called functional above 56.7% productive rearrangements and were called segregating when the between-donor standard deviation exceeded 5%. A statistical classification framework was built to diagnose cytomegalovirus status from the catalog of TCR beta chain sequences. In a later analysis, V and J genes were assigned by comparing TCR nucleotide sequences against IMGT/GENE-DB human TR gene sequences. A later analysis assigned CDR3 sequences and most-parsimonious VDJ recombination scenarios with the TCRdist pipeline. A later analysis defined each TCR beta chain by its CDR3 amino acid sequence plus V-gene family, and excluded reads lacking a unique V-gene family. A later analysis removed 550 to 700 highly shared, low-generation-probability nucleotide sequences to deal with suspected cross-contamination and a sequencing artifact. In a later analysis, a clonal expansion index was calculated for each public chain from normalized within-repertoire ranks of inferred template counts. A later analysis computed generation probabilities with a VDJ recombination model fitted to out-of-frame rearrangements, and checked the results against IGoR. In a later analysis, hypergeometric tests were used to score TCR-TCR, TCR-HLA and TCR-CMV co-occurrence, with a repertoire-size bias correction applied to TCR pairs. False discovery rates were estimated in a later analysis by permuting HLA or CMV assignments 20 times. A later analysis grouped co-occurring TCRs with DBSCAN, adding TCRdist sequence similarity when clustering within HLA-allele-positive subsets. For co-occurrence clustering, repertoires with fewer than 30,000 or more than 120,000 public chains were excluded, along with roughly 5 repertoires with anomalous nucleotide sharing. The table comes from immuneACCESS by way of TCRdb, which keeps in-frame sequences with V and J called. Part of the clones is missing from these tables; in studies checked, under half for an unresolved V gene and the rest for unknown reasons. That table is the source of V, J and clone size, and D and trimming were worked out from the DNA. This sample holds 130,000 or so clones; nearly 80% were observed only once. Of the sample, 6.3% is held by the ten largest clones.

In total, more than 500 healthy bone marrow donors made up the cohort. At the time of sampling, every cohort member was nominally healthy, though immune exposures that went unrecorded were likely present. The donor tested CMV seronegative, placing the donor among the roughly 350 seronegative members of the cohort. A peripheral blood sample was provided by each donor, and peripheral blood mononuclear cells were used for TCR beta sequencing. The Qiagen DNeasy Blood Extraction Kit was used to extract genomic DNA from the blood cell samples. Taken from cysteine to phenylalanine, the CDR3 has 16 residues. Only the CDR3 DNA is retained, 48 bases long and in frame from the first base. Sequences SGHVS (CDR1) and FNYEAQ (CDR2) are obtained from the germline V gene. Trimming removed 5 bases from V and 5 bases from J; the gene matches leave 12 bases unexplained. Concerning this clone: The antigen it recognizes is unknown. No clone much larger than this one lies a single base away; base qualities are absent.

The rearranged chain carries TRBV7-6 and TRBJ1-5, with TRBD1 identical over 7 junction bases. The specimen sequenced was PBMCs. The receptor comes from a woman aged 35 to 49 in good health and CMV-seronegative. The base sequence is TGTGCCAGCAGCCGACTTGCAGGGGGGCGGGATCAGCCCCAGCATTTT. It translates to CASSRLAGGRDQPQHF.